Sequencing of this TCR beta chain was carried out in a study of OX40 agonist ivuxolimab in advanced cancers. About the research overall: The dose-escalation group included hepatocellular carcinoma, melanoma, renal cell carcinoma and head and neck cancer.

As regards this clone: Its antigen is still unknown.

Profiling relied on immunoSEQ multiplex PCR, and the TCRdb table lists in-frame clones only, not all of them. Among roughly 120,000 clones, 80% to 95% were seen once, and the ten largest hold about 0.81%. CDR1 and CDR2 from the germline V gene are MDHEN and SYDVKM. This CDR3 has 13 residues. Study-level points and caveats: CD8+ T cells showed, on average, more clonal expansion than CD4+ cells. In the 0.1 to 3.0 mg/kg range, CD4+ and CD8+ blood T cells had expanded clonally by week 6. In the expanded peripheral T cells, antigen specificity was never determined.

This clonotype was obtained from an adult with an advanced solid tumor such as melanoma, head and neck, liver or kidney cancer. This chain uses TRBV28 with TRBJ2-5; D may be TRBD2 (6 bases). The tail of the sequence fits TRBJ2-7 better, so the J call may be wrong. The sequencing here drew on CD4+ or CD8+ T cells sorted from blood, taken in a trial of the OX40 agonist ivuxolimab. The CDR3 spells CASSWRDGYEQYF. CDR3 DNA sequence: TGTGCCAGCAGTTGGAGGGATGGGTACGAGCAGTACTTC.